The sequence of this TCR beta chain was determined in a study of cytomegalovirus exposure and HLA in healthy donors. Each of the donors was a healthy bone marrow donor. Primers: 60 Vbeta forward and 13 Jbeta reverse. Produced via immunoSEQ multiplex PCR; TCRdb's table is partial and in-frame only. This table holds more than 100,000 clones, about 79% found once. From germline, CDR1 is LNHDA and CDR2 SQIVND (reference sequence). This CDR3 contains 14 residues. The junction had 3 bases not matched to a gene; V was cut back by 6 bases and J by 1 base. The specimen was PBMCs. The gene calls are TRBV19 and TRBJ2-3; TRBD2 matches 8 bases. This clonotype was obtained from a female donor in good health and CMV-seropositive. The CDR3 sequence: CASRQTSGTDTQYF. The CDR3 coding sequence is TGTGCCAGTAGACAGACTAGCGGCACAGATACGCAGTATTTT.